The clone carrying this TCR beta chain was detected only once. Its specificity is unknown. Sequenced by immunoSEQ multiplex PCR; TCRdb stores in-frame clones only, minus some. The sample lists some 170,000 clones; more than 80% were seen once. The data were taken from a study of T cell responses to AZD1222 COVID-19 vaccine. General study points: Baseline seropositivity occurred in only six AZD1222 recipients. White British donors predominated, females outnumbered males, and clonal diversity was possibly underestimated.

Germline-derived CDR1 and CDR2 are LNHNV and YYDKDF (reference sequence). The length of the CDR3 is 13 residues. V shed 8 bases and J shed 10 bases, with 20 bases lying between them. The specimen comprised peripheral blood, sampled on day 0 of AZD1222 vaccination. The genes are TRBV15 and TRBJ1-1; D may be TRBD1 (5 bases). This TCR derives from an adult in good health. CDR3 DNA sequence: TGTGCCACCGAGAGGGACGGTGGGGGTAGAGCTTTCTTT. It encodes CATERDGGGRAFF.